This T cell receptor (beta chain) is drawn from a study of OX40 agonist ivuxolimab in advanced cancers. The wider study: Patients were infused with ivuxolimab every 2 weeks at 0.01 to 10 mg/kg. Patients undergoing dose escalation presented with hepatocellular carcinoma, melanoma, renal cell or head and neck cancer. Past anti-PD-1, anti-PD-L1 or anti-CTLA-4 therapy was accepted, and 30% to 45% had received some.

Turning to this clone: Its antigen is not identified.

Points from the study as a whole: A proportion of nonresponders additionally exhibited low normalized T-cell clonal expansion.

Sequenced by immunoSEQ multiplex PCR; TCRdb stores in-frame clones only, minus some. The sample records 20,000 to 25,000 clones, around 80% being singletons. Deletions cut 5 bases from V and 7 bases from J, with 9 bases between. CDR3 size: 11 residues. Germline-derived CDR1 and CDR2 are MGHDK and SYGVNS. The source of this sequence is an adult with an advanced solid tumor such as melanoma, head and neck, liver or kidney cancer. This material consisted of CD4+ or CD8+ T cells sorted from blood, taken in a trial of the OX40 agonist ivuxolimab. The chain has TRBV25-1 and TRBJ2-7; D is perhaps TRBD1 (6 bases). This CDR3 reads CASSPGQEQYF. The CDR3 region has the DNA TGTGCCAGCAGTCCGGGACAAGAGCAGTACTTC.